This entry is about one T cell receptor beta chain. Antigen: not known. The sample originates from a study of T cells in localized non-small cell lung cancer. Clones were read by immunoSEQ multiplex PCR, and TCRdb kept only the in-frame ones, dropping some. This table has over 65,000 clones, approximately 84% appearing once. Regarding the study as a whole: Out of the top 100 tumor clones, a median around 50 were seen in adjacent lung. Heterogeneity remains possible because sequencing was limited to only one tumor region. Highest T cell clonality was seen in uninvolved adjacent lung, surpassing that measured in tumor. Longer overall survival was linked to higher blood T cell density.

Germline loops: CDR1 MNHEY, CDR2 SMNVEV (reference sequence). This CDR3 region has 15 residues. After removal of 5 bases from V and 5 bases from J, the junction contained 9 bases not matched to a gene. Sequences were derived from peripheral blood, sampled before any cancer treatment. V usage is TRBV27 and J usage is TRBJ1-1; TRBD1 agrees at 9 bases. The TCR comes from a female donor of 60 years or more with stage I lung adenocarcinoma. CDR3 nucleotide sequence: TGTGCCAGCAGTCCAACAGGGGGCGGAGGGACTGAAGCTTTCTTT. It specifies CASSPTGGGGTEAFF.